The sequence of this T cell receptor beta chain was determined in a study of T cell responses to AZD1222 COVID-19 vaccine. Study-wide results and limits: Samples come after the peak T cell response, not at day 14.

Using immunoSEQ multiplex PCR, the repertoire was profiled, and TCRdb retains in-frame clones only, with some absent. The repertoire has tens of thousands of clones, more than 85% of them found once; the top ten carry approximately 3.1%. Regarding this clone: Its antigen is undetermined.

CDR1 MNHEY and CDR2 SVGAGI come from the germline V gene. V was clipped by 4 bases and J by 5 bases; unmatched bases: 4. The CDR3 has 13 amino acids. This TCR came from an adult who received the AZD1222 COVID-19 vaccine. The source was peripheral blood, collected 28 days after the second AZD1222 dose. The chain recombines TRBV6-5 with TRBJ1-1; 7 bases map to TRBD1. This chain's CDR3 is CASSSTGETEAFF. The CDR3 DNA reads TGTGCCAGCAGTTCAACAGGGGAGACTGAAGCTTTCTTT.